A selection of T cell receptor beta chains follows, all from one sample in a study of cytomegalovirus exposure and HLA in healthy donors. Libraries were prepared by immunoSEQ multiplex PCR; TCRdb keeps only in-frame clonotypes and omits some of them. The data show some 90,000 clones, about 81% seen once. The sequencing sample was made of PBMCs. Receptors were obtained from a man in his forties in good health and CMV-seronegative. The CDR3 runs from the conserved cysteine through the conserved F or W. D genes are given only for firm matches. Some rows mark clone size as missing; the rest say once, few, many or name a class of expanded clone.

DNA: TGTGCCAGCAGCTTGAGCGGGGGGCCCGGGGAGCTGTTTTTT
CDR3: CASSLSGGPGELFF
V: TRBV5-4
length: 14
J: TRBJ2-2
size: few
D: TRBD2

DNA: TGTGCCAGCAGTGAAACAGCCAATTCACCCCTCCACTTT
CDR3: CASSETANSPLHF
V: TRBV2
length: 13
J: TRBJ1-6
size: -
D: -

DNA: TGTGCCAGCACCCCCCCGGGGGGTACTGAAGCTTTCTTT
CDR3: CASTPPGGTEAFF
V: TRBV6-5
length: 13
J: TRBJ1-1
size: -
D: -

DNA: TGTGCCAGCAGTTTTATGGCGGGGGGGCTGAGCACCGGGGAGCTGTTTTTT
CDR3: CASSFMAGGLSTGELFF
V: TRBV27
length: 17
J: TRBJ2-2
size: -
D: TRBD2

DNA: TGCGCCAGCAGCCAAGCCGGGACAGGGGGGACCGGGGAGCTGTTTTTT
CDR3: CASSQAGTGGTGELFF
V: TRBV4-1
length: 16
J: TRBJ2-2
size: -
D: TRBD1

DNA: TGTGCCAGTAGTGCTGTGATGGGACAGGGGGTTTCCGGGGAGCTGTTTTTT
CDR3: CASSAVMGQGVSGELFF
V: TRBV19
length: 17
J: TRBJ2-2
size: -
D: TRBD1

DNA: TGTGCCAGCAGCTTATACGGGGGTCTGGAGACCCAGTACTTC
CDR3: CASSLYGGLETQYF
V: TRBV7-9
length: 14
J: TRBJ2-5
size: -
D: -

DNA: TGTGCCAGCAGAGAAACAGAGCCCCCCGGGGAGCTGTTTTTT
CDR3: CASRETEPPGELFF
V: TRBV2
length: 14
J: TRBJ2-2
size: -
D: -

DNA: TGTGCCATCAGCAGCGACTTTAACACTGAAGCTTTCTTT
CDR3: CAISSDFNTEAFF
V: TRBV10-3
length: 13
J: TRBJ1-1
size: -
D: -

DNA: TGTGCCATCAGTGGACAGGGGGCTCTTGGCTATGGCTACACCTTC
CDR3: CAISGQGALGYGYTF
V: TRBV10-3
length: 15
J: TRBJ1-2
size: -
D: TRBD1

DNA: TGTGCCAGCAGCTTGGACAGGGGGCGTTCACCCCTCCACTTT
CDR3: CASSLDRGRSPLHF
V: TRBV5-4
length: 14
J: TRBJ1-6
size: -
D: TRBD1

DNA: TGCGCCAGCAGCTTGACAAGCGCCCGGAACACCGGGGAGCTGTTTTTT
CDR3: CASSLTSARNTGELFF
V: TRBV5-1
length: 16
J: TRBJ2-2
size: -
D: -

DNA: TGTGCCACCAGCAGAGATCCCGGGTCCTACGAGCAGTACTTC
CDR3: CATSRDPGSYEQYF
V: TRBV15
length: 14
J: TRBJ2-7
size: -
D: -

DNA: TGCGCCAGCAGACAGGGGGCTCATCAGCCCCAGCATTTT
CDR3: CASRQGAHQPQHF
V: TRBV5-1
length: 13
J: TRBJ1-5
size: -
D: TRBD1

DNA: TGTGCCAGCAGGGACAGCTCAACGAACACTGAAGCTTTCTTT
CDR3: CASRDSSTNTEAFF
V: TRBV2
length: 14
J: TRBJ1-1
size: -
D: -

DNA: TGTGCCAGCAGCCTTGGGGGGGAAAACACCGGGGAGCTGTTTTTT
CDR3: CASSLGGENTGELFF
V: TRBV7-7
length: 15
J: TRBJ2-2
size: -
D: TRBD2

DNA: TGTGCCAGCAGCTTAAGGGAGCGGGTCACTGAAGCTTTCTTT
CDR3: CASSLRERVTEAFF
V: TRBV7-9
length: 14
J: TRBJ1-1
size: -
D: -

DNA: TGTGCCTGGAGTGTAAGGCTAGCGGGGATAAATGAGCAGTTCTTC
CDR3: CAWSVRLAGINEQFF
V: TRBV30
length: 15
J: TRBJ2-1
size: -
D: TRBD2

DNA: TGTGCCAGCTCGCGACAGGGCCCAACTAATGAAAAACTGTTTTTT
CDR3: CASSRQGPTNEKLFF
V: TRBV18
length: 15
J: TRBJ1-4
size: -
D: TRBD1

DNA: TGTGCCAGCAGCAACAGGGGTTACGAGCAGTACTTC
CDR3: CASSNRGYEQYF
V: TRBV5-5
length: 12
J: TRBJ2-7
size: -
D: TRBD1

DNA: TGTGCCAGCAGTTACTCGACGGGGGGAGGAGAGACCCAGTACTTC
CDR3: CASSYSTGGGETQYF
V: TRBV6-6
length: 15
J: TRBJ2-5
size: -
D: TRBD2

DNA: TGTGCCAGCAGCGCTCCCCGCGGTAGCGGTAGCACAGATACGCAGTATTTT
CDR3: CASSAPRGSGSTDTQYF
V: TRBV7-2
length: 17
J: TRBJ2-3
size: -
D: -

DNA: TGTGCCAGCAGCCGCCGGGTGAGCTCCTACAATGAGCAGTTCTTC
CDR3: CASSRRVSSYNEQFF
V: TRBV27
length: 15
J: TRBJ2-1
size: -
D: -